One TCR beta chain is described in this entry. The antigen remains unidentified. This entry is derived from a study of beta chain features in type 1 diabetes. Regarding the study as a whole: In these data, an HLA type influence on TCRB rearrangement remained unresolved. There was a moderate but significant shortening of TCRB CDR3s in all four CD4+ subsets of Type 1 diabetes patients. Since sequencing was performed on cDNA, cells with high TCR expression could be over-represented.

Every isolated RNA sample was fully reverse transcribed, so sequencing captured expressed TCRB transcripts. The protocol was immunoSEQ multiplex PCR, while the TCRdb copy is restricted to in-frame clones and leaves out a portion. In the table there are 250,000 to 300,000 clones, under 8.5% of which are singletons. Sorting based on CD45RO/CCR7/CD25/CD127/CD95/CD27 separated CD4+ naive, central memory, regulatory and stem cell-like memory cells. The sequenced sample was central memory CD4+ T cells from blood. The clonotype was recovered from a woman younger than 35 in good health.

The CDR3 DNA sequence: TGTGCCAGCAGCTTGAGTACAGAGACCCAGTACTTC. This translates into CASSLSTETQYF. The chain uses TRBV5-6 and TRBJ2-5, with no clear D. The CDR3 sequence is 12 residues long. Trimming removed 1 base at V and 4 bases at J, with 5 bases between. The germline CDR1 and CDR2 sequences are SGHDT and YYEEEE.